The 8 T cell receptor beta chains given below trace back to one sample, sequenced in a study of siplizumab effects on memory and regulatory T cells. Only in-frame clones appear in the TCRdb table, and some are missing; sequencing was by immunoSEQ multiplex PCR. The sample includes about 110,000 clones, around 90% of them seen just once. The sequencing sample was made of Tregs sorted from blood. The receptors stem from a human donor in good health.

CDR3 in amino acids: CASSRPKETQYF. CDR3 bases: TGTGCCAGTAGTAGACCCAAAGAGACCCAGTACTTC. This chain links TRBV19 with TRBJ2-5; D is ambiguous. CDR3 size: 12 residues. Deletions cut 4 bases from V and 3 bases from J, with 6 bases between. The germline V gene encodes CDR1 LNHDA and CDR2 SQIVND (reference sequence).

The gene calls are TRBV2 and TRBJ2-3; maybe TRBD2 (6 bases). V lost 6 bases, J lost 4 bases, and 14 bases lay in between. The V gene's germline CDR1 is SNHLY and CDR2 FYNNEI. The CDR3 totals 14 residues. In nucleotides, the CDR3 is TGTGCCAGCAGCACGACTAGTCGCCCAGATACGCAGTATTTT. Protein: CASSTTSRPDTQYF.

The chain joins TRBV28 to TRBJ2-1; TRBD2 agrees at 8 bases. Trimming removed 8 bases from V and 7 bases from J; junction bases left unmatched: 13. The CDR3 sequence is 15 residues long. Germline CDR1 reads MDHEN; CDR2 reads SYDVKM. CDR3 sequence reads: CASAKDGRAVNEQFF. The CDR3 bases are TGTGCCAGCGCGAAGGACGGGAGGGCAGTGAATGAGCAGTTCTTC.

The chain combines TRBV6-6 with TRBJ2-7; D unresolved. Germline CDR1 reads MNHNY; CDR2 reads SVGAGI (reference sequence). This CDR3 region has 14 residues. The V and J ends lost 2 bases and 5 bases respectively, with 13 bases between them. The CDR3 nucleotides read TGTGCCAGCAGTTACGAACAGCGTAAGAACGAGCAGTACTTC. Translation: CASSYEQRKNEQYF.

The chain couples TRBV25-1 to TRBJ1-4; D uncertain. The CDR3 sequence is 13 residues long. Germline CDR1 and CDR2: MGHDK and SYGVNS. Trimming took 0 bases from V and 8 from J, leaving 7 bases between them. The CDR3 DNA is TGTGCCAGCAGTGAATATCCCCCAGAAAAACTGTTTTTT. Protein sequence: CASSEYPPEKLFF.

This clone was seen more than once but under ten times. In the same sample, other DNA sequences code for this CDR3. The CDR3 reads CASSPYNEQFF. CDR3 in DNA: TGTGCCAGCAGCCCCTACAATGAGCAGTTCTTC. The chain is built from TRBV7-2 and TRBJ2-1; D is uncertain. Trimming took off 5 bases at V and 2 bases at J, with 1 base between the two ends. The CDR3 is made up of 11 amino acids. In germline, CDR1 is SGHTA, CDR2 FQGNSA. Filled out from reference TRBV7-2 and TRBJ2-1, the complete variable domain reads GAGVSQSPSNKVTEKGKDVELRCDPISGHTALYWYRQSLGQGLEFLIYFQGNSAPDKSGLPSDRFSAERTGGSVSTLTIQRTQQEDSAVYLCASSPYNEQFFGPGTRLTVL.

The chain uses TRBV9 and TRBJ2-3, with TRBD2 identical over 8 bases. CDR3 length equals 14 residues. Germline V gives CDR1 SGDLS, CDR2 YYNGEE. Losses at the gene ends were 6 bases for V and 3 bases for J; bases not matched to a gene: 6. Here the CDR3 reads CASTSGGETDTQYF. As DNA, the CDR3 is TGTGCCAGCACCTCCGGGGGGGAGACAGATACGCAGTATTTT.

The chain uses TRBV28 and TRBJ1-2, with TRBD1 matching 8 bases. Germline lookup yields CDR1 MDHEN and CDR2 SYDVKM. J was trimmed by 4 bases and V by 3 bases; bases with no gene match: 7. The CDR3 has 15 amino acids. The CDR3 DNA sequence: TGTGCCAGCAGTTTTAAGGACAGGGTGATCTATGGCTACACCTTC. The encoded protein is CASSFKDRVIYGYTF.